One sample yielded the 9 T cell receptor beta chains listed below, sequenced in a study of blood T cell repertoires in COVID-19. Assay: immunoSEQ multiplex PCR; the TCRdb copy retains only in-frame clones and omits some. The sample lists 200,000 to 250,000 clones, around 85% occurring once. The sample comprised peripheral blood. The source is a woman aged 25 to 39 who had recovered from COVID-19.

This chain uses TRBV6-5 with TRBJ2-5, with 7 bases that match TRBD2. Germline V lookup: CDR1 MNHEY, CDR2 SVGAGI. The CDR3 is made up of 15 amino acids. The J segment lost 4 bases and the V segment lost 6 bases, leaving 11 bases of the junction unmatched. For the CDR3, the DNA is TGTGCCAGCAGCCCCTTCCTCAGCGGGGTAGAGACCCAGTACTTC. Encoded protein: CASSPFLSGVETQYF.

The V and J genes are TRBV4-1 and TRBJ2-7, with D tentatively TRBD2 (7 bases). V lost 1 base and J 2 bases, leaving 12 bases between the germline ends. Germline values: CDR1 MGHRA, CDR2 YSYEKL. The CDR3 spans 15 residues. CDR3 in DNA: TGCGCCAGCAGCCAAGGCGGGGGCCCAACCTACGAGCAGTACTTC. Its translation: CASSQGGGPTYEQYF.

The J gene is TRBJ2-1, the V gene TRBV7-2; 11 nucleotides line up with TRBD1. The germline CDR1 and CDR2 sequences are SGHTA and FQGNSA. V dropped 1 base and J dropped 6; count of bases not matched to a gene: 5. The CDR3 has 16 residues. CDR3 DNA: TGTGCCAGCAGCTTAGAGGGGACAGGGGGTTTCAATGAGCAGTTCTTC. It yields the protein CASSLEGTGGFNEQFF.

The V call is TRBV7-9, the J call TRBJ2-3; D may be TRBD2 (6 bases). The germline gives CDR1 SEHNR, CDR2 FQNEAQ (reference sequence). The CDR3 sequence is 13 residues long. Trimming stripped 1 base from V and 6 bases from J, with 8 bases between. CDR3 in amino acids: CASSLGEADTQYF. The CDR3, as DNA: TGTGCCAGCAGCTTAGGGGAGGCGGATACGCAGTATTTT.

The chain joins TRBV27 to TRBJ1-1; D not certain. The ends were cut back, 11 bases at V and 6 bases at J, with 13 bases in the middle. CDR3 length equals 11 residues. Germline-derived CDR1 and CDR2 are MNHEY and SMNVEV (reference sequence). CDR3 bases: TGTGCCTGCGGGATTGGAGCTGAAGCTTTCTTT. Translated, it gives CACGIGAEAFF.

This clone was counted a single time. The chain carries TRBV11-2 and TRBJ2-1; TRBD2 might be the D (6 bases). The V end lost 2 bases, the J end lost 0 bases, and 11 bases lay between the germline ends. Germline V gives CDR1 SGHAT, CDR2 FQNNGV. The CDR3 loop spans 16 amino acids. The CDR3 region is CASSLLSGSSYNEQFF. The CDR3 DNA sequence: TGTGCCAGCAGCTTACTTTCCGGGAGCTCCTACAATGAGCAGTTCTTC.

The chain links TRBV4-3 to TRBJ1-1; D is unclear. The CDR3 contains 16 residues. Germline V lookup: CDR1 LGHNA, CDR2 YSLEER. Trimming removed 1 base from V and 1 base from J, with 13 bases in between. In DNA, the CDR3 is TGCGCCAGCAGCCAAGGGGGAGGGAGGGAGAACACTGAAGCTTTCTTT. Its protein is CASSQGGGRENTEAFF.

The chain uses TRBV4-2 and TRBJ2-2; D remains ambiguous. Per the germline V gene, CDR1 is LGHNA and CDR2 is YNFKEQ. The germline V and J ends were trimmed by 0 bases and 2 bases, with 16 bases remaining between them. The CDR3 consists of 18 residues. The CDR3 loop reads CASSQDVQVARNTGELFF. The CDR3 coding sequence is TGTGCCAGCAGCCAAGATGTGCAGGTCGCCCGAAACACCGGGGAGCTGTTTTTT.

The V and J genes are TRBV19 and TRBJ2-3, with 12 bases lining up with TRBD1. Trimming cost V 3 bases and J 7 bases; bases outside gene matches: 5. This CDR3 contains 15 residues. Looked up from germline, CDR1 is LNHDA and CDR2 is SQIVND (reference sequence). CDR3 coding DNA: TGTGCCAGTAGTATCGGGACAGGGGGCGCGTATACGCAGTATTTT. Its translation: CASSIGTGGAYTQYF.